The next 30 T cell receptor beta chains were all read from a single sample in a study of blood T cell repertoires in COVID-19. The repertoire was sequenced with immunoSEQ multiplex PCR; TCRdb's copy has only in-frame clones and lacks some. The sample contains under 250,000 clones, about 80% of which appear only once. Sequencing input: peripheral blood. The receptor source for this set is a man aged 25-40 years who had recovered from COVID-19.

V is TRBV5-5 and J is TRBJ1-6, with D tentatively TRBD1 (6 bases). Germline values: CDR1 SGHKS, CDR2 YYEKEE (reference sequence). V lost 5 bases and J 3 bases, leaving 15 bases between the germline ends. The length of the CDR3 is 16 residues. The CDR3 nucleotides read TGTGCCAGCAGTTTCCGGGACACTCTCTATAATTCACCCCTCCACTTT. As protein: CASSFRDTLYNSPLHF.

In this sample, this clone turned up a few times. The identical CDR3 is also encoded by other nucleotide sequences in the sample. The rearrangement links TRBV11-3 to TRBJ2-1, with 8 nucleotides matching TRBD2. V lost 1 base to trimming and J lost 4 bases; unmatched junction nucleotides: 0. The CDR3 is 14 amino acids. Germline V gene data show CDR1 as SGHNT and CDR2 as YENEEA. The CDR3 is CASSLAGGYNEQFF. CDR3 DNA: TGTGCCAGCAGCTTAGCGGGGGGGTACAATGAGCAGTTCTTC.

This chain uses TRBV27 with TRBJ2-1; 10 positions match TRBD2. The germline V gene encodes CDR1 MNHEY and CDR2 SMNVEV (reference sequence). The CDR3 is made up of 18 amino acids. Trimming at V came to 5 bases and at J to 7 bases, leaving 17 bases not matched to a gene. For the CDR3, the DNA is TGTGCCAGCAGTCCCTACACGACACAGCGGGGGGGCCGAAATGAGCAGTTCTTC. Translating it yields CASSPYTTQRGGRNEQFF.

The V gene is TRBV6-7, the J gene TRBJ2-1, with 10 positions matching TRBD2. TRBV6-7 is an ORF for which the function is uncertain. The CDR3 covers 17 residues. Trimming removed 4 bases from V and 3 bases from J; junction bases left unmatched: 9. This chain's CDR3 is CASSFTLAGTLYNEQFF. CDR3 coding DNA: TGTGCCAGCAGTTTCACACTAGCGGGGACACTCTACAATGAGCAGTTCTTC.

This chain links TRBV10-3 with TRBJ2-7; TRBD1 matches 8 bases. V lost 4 bases to trimming and J lost 6 bases; unmatched junction nucleotides: 8. CDR1 is ENHRY, CDR2 SYGVKD, per germline. The CDR3 sequence is 14 residues long. Here the CDR3 DNA reads TGTGCCATCAGTGCCGCAGACAGGGGTCCCGAGCAGTACGTC. It translates to CAISAADRGPEQYV.

The V call is TRBV5-6, the J call TRBJ2-7, with D hard to call. In germline, CDR1 is SGHDT, CDR2 YYEEEE. The V end was cut by 0 bases, the J end by 0 bases, with 7 bases between. This CDR3 comprises 14 residues. The CDR3 protein is CASSLDRYSYEQYF. In DNA, the CDR3 is TGTGCCAGCAGCTTGGACCGCTACTCCTACGAGCAGTACTTC.

The chain employs TRBV11-2 and TRBJ1-5; maybe TRBD1 (5 bases). V was shortened by 4 bases and J by 5 bases, with 12 bases between the two germline ends. CDR3 size: 14 residues. From germline, CDR1 is SGHAT and CDR2 FQNNGV. The CDR3 DNA reads as TGTGCCAGCAGCTCCTCGGGGGGAGATCAGCCCCAGCATTTT. This translates into CASSSSGGDQPQHF.

J is TRBJ2-7 and V is TRBV5-1, with D unclear. The length of the CDR3 is 14 residues. CDR1 is SGHRS and CDR2 is YFSETQ in the germline V gene. V was trimmed by 1 base and J by 2 bases, leaving 10 bases between them. Written as DNA, the CDR3 is TGCGCCAGCAGCTTGATCCCCTCAGCCTACGAGCAGTACTTC. This gives the protein CASSLIPSAYEQYF.

For the CDR3, the DNA is TGTGCCAGCAGTCCCCAGGGCTCCTATAATTCACCCCTCCACTTT. Translation: CASSPQGSYNSPLHF. This chain joins TRBV6-6 and TRBJ1-6, with D maybe TRBD1 (5 bases). The germline CDR1 and CDR2 sequences are MNHNY and SVGAGI (reference sequence). Trimming removed 5 bases from V and 0 bases from J, with 8 bases in between. The CDR3 is made up of 15 amino acids.

The chain has TRBV28 and TRBJ2-7; 9 nucleotides agree with TRBD1. CDR3 size: 12 residues. Germline CDR1 reads MDHEN; CDR2 reads SYDVKM. V was clipped by 5 bases and J by 9 bases; unmatched bases: 5. The CDR3 sequence: CASSPGTGMQYV. CDR3 sequence (DNA): TGTGCCAGCAGTCCCGGGACAGGGATGCAGTACGTC.

The rearrangement links TRBV4-1 to TRBJ1-5, with 9 bases that match TRBD1. CDR1 MGHRA and CDR2 YSYEKL come from the germline V gene. This CDR3 has 17 amino acids. V was clipped by 4 bases and J by 2 bases; unmatched bases: 9. The CDR3 protein is CASSPGQGGLGNQPQHF. In DNA form, the CDR3 reads TGCGCCAGCAGCCCGGGACAGGGTGGCCTTGGCAATCAGCCCCAGCATTTT.

The chain has TRBV11-1 and TRBJ2-2, with 7 positions matching TRBD2. The V gene end was trimmed by 5 bases and the J gene end by 5 bases; junction bases not matched to a gene: 11. The CDR3 runs to 16 residues. Germline V CDR1 and CDR2: SGHAT, FQDESV (reference sequence). CDR3 loop: CASSPPLGGRTGELFF. The CDR3 DNA sequence: TGTGCCAGCAGCCCCCCTTTGGGGGGGAGGACCGGGGAGCTGTTTTTT.

This chain links TRBV10-3 with TRBJ2-7; weak D call: TRBD2 (6 bases). This CDR3 has 12 residues. V dropped 2 bases and J dropped 7 bases, with 9 bases sitting between them. The germline gives CDR1 ENHRY, CDR2 SYGVKD. CDR3 residues: CAISEGAGEQYF. CDR3 nucleotide sequence: TGTGCCATCAGTGAGGGTGCGGGGGAGCAGTACTTC.

The rearrangement uses TRBV11-2 and TRBJ1-6; no reliable D call. With 1 base removed from V and 4 bases from J, the gap between germline ends came to 5 bases. Germline-derived CDR1 and CDR2 are SGHAT and FQNNGV. This CDR3 contains 14 residues. The chain's CDR3 is CASSLGSYNSPLHF. The CDR3 nucleotides read TGTGCCAGCAGCTTAGGTTCTTATAATTCACCCCTCCACTTT.

This rearrangement joins TRBV28 to TRBJ2-1, with 8 bases lining up with TRBD1. The CDR3 loop spans 14 amino acids. Per the germline V gene, CDR1 is MDHEN and CDR2 is SYDVKM. J lost 7 bases, V lost 5 bases, and 7 bases had no gene match. The chain's CDR3 is CASSAPGTGNEQFF. The CDR3 DNA follows: TGTGCCAGCAGTGCCCCCGGGACAGGAAATGAGCAGTTCTTC.

This clone came up once. V is TRBV19 and J is TRBJ1-5; TRBD1 is a possible D gene (6 bases). Germline V gives CDR1 LNHDA, CDR2 SQIVND (reference sequence). Trimming took 5 bases from V and 2 from J, leaving 10 bases between them. CDR3 size: 14 residues. The CDR3 loop reads CASSANRGNQPQHF. CDR3 nucleotide sequence: TGTGCCAGTAGTGCCAACAGGGGCAATCAGCCCCAGCATTTT. Looking up the rest from reference TRBV19 and TRBJ1-5 gives the full variable domain: DGGITQSPKYLFRKEGQNVTLSCEQNLNHDAMYWYRQDPGQGLRLIYYSQIVNDFQKGDIAEGYSVSREKKESFPLTVTSAQKNPTAFYLCASSANRGNQPQHFGDGTRLSIL.

This sequence joins TRBV7-2 and TRBJ2-5; 9 nucleotides align to TRBD1. The germline gives CDR1 SGHTA, CDR2 FQGNSA. J gave up 5 bases and V 1 base, and 5 bases lay outside the gene matches. This CDR3 is 15 amino acids long. The CDR3 is CASSLGTGVEETQYF. In nucleotides, the CDR3 is TGTGCCAGCAGCTTAGGGACAGGGGTTGAGGAGACCCAGTACTTC.

J is TRBJ2-7 and V is TRBV6-6; no clear D gene. Germline values: CDR1 MNHNY, CDR2 SVGAGI (reference sequence). The V gene lost 6 bases and the J gene lost 6 bases, with 9 bases spanning the gap. The CDR3 runs 11 residues. The CDR3 DNA sequence: TGTGCCAGCAGCCACAACACCGAGCAGTACTTC. It translates to CASSHNTEQYF.

The V and J genes are TRBV29-1 and TRBJ1-4; D is undetermined. CDR3 length: 12 residues. Germline values: CDR1 SQVTM, CDR2 ANQGSEA. V shed 4 bases and J shed 0 bases, with 3 bases lying between them. The CDR3: CSVGTTNEKLFF. The CDR3 DNA sequence: TGCAGCGTTGGTACAACTAATGAAAAACTGTTTTTT.

The chain employs TRBV4-1 and TRBJ2-3; TRBD1 is a possible D gene (5 bases). Trimming took 1 base from V and 3 from J, leaving 5 bases between them. The germline gives CDR1 MGHRA, CDR2 YSYEKL. The CDR3 contains 13 residues. DNA of the CDR3: TGCGCCAGCAGCCAAGCAGGGACAGATACGCAGTATTTT. Its protein is CASSQAGTDTQYF.

The rearrangement uses TRBV5-6 and TRBJ1-1; D gene unclear. There are 14 residues in the CDR3. Trimming removed 0 bases from V and 2 bases from J, with 8 bases in between. Germline V gene data show CDR1 as SGHDT and CDR2 as YYEEEE. The CDR3 DNA follows: TGTGCCAGCAGCTTGGGGCATCCTAACACTGAAGCTTTCTTT. Amino acid sequence: CASSLGHPNTEAFF.

The CDR3 loop is CASTEDTFTGELFF. In DNA, the CDR3 is TGTGCCAGTACCGAGGACACCTTCACCGGGGAGCTGTTTTTT. The chain joins TRBV19 to TRBJ2-2; tentative D call: TRBD1 (5 bases). The V end lost 7 bases, the J end lost 4 bases, and 13 bases lay between the germline ends. This CDR3 contains 14 residues. Per germline, CDR1 LNHDA and CDR2 SQIVND (reference sequence).

The J gene is TRBJ1-6, the V gene TRBV5-5, with no clear D. CDR1 and CDR2 from the germline V gene are SGHKS and YYEKEE (reference sequence). CDR3 size: 15 residues. Trimming pared 7 bases from V and 0 bases from J, leaving 11 bases between. CDR3 loop: CASQAISSYNSPLHF. The CDR3 nucleotides read TGTGCCAGCCAAGCGATTAGCTCCTATAATTCACCCCTCCACTTT.

This chain connects TRBV7-2 to TRBJ1-2, with D possibly matching TRBD1 (6 bases). V shed 2 bases and J shed 3 bases, with 10 bases lying between them. Germline lookup yields CDR1 SGHTA and CDR2 FQGNSA. The CDR3 is 14 amino acids. CDR3 sequence: CASSLLGAHYGYTF. In DNA, the CDR3 is TGTGCCAGCAGCTTATTGGGGGCTCACTATGGCTACACCTTC.

This clone has a single count. V gene TRBV11-2 combines with J gene TRBJ2-2; maybe TRBD1 (6 bases). CDR3 length equals 16 residues. V was cut by 2 bases and J by 5 bases, with 15 bases left in between. CDR1 and CDR2 (germline): SGHAT, FQNNGV. Here the CDR3 DNA reads TGTGCCAGCAGCTTATTCGGACAGACTGGGACCGGGGAGCTGTTTTTT. This gives the protein CASSLFGQTGTGELFF. The full variable domain, completed using reference TRBV11-2 and TRBJ2-2, is EAGVAQSPRYKIIEKRQSVAFWCNPISGHATLYWYQQILGQGPKLLIQFQNNGVVDDSQLPKDRFSAERLKGVDSTLKIQPAKLEDSAVYLCASSLFGQTGTGELFFGEGSRLTVL.

The chain combines TRBV5-1 with TRBJ2-5; 10 bases are shared with TRBD1. The CDR3 runs to 16 residues. The V gene end was trimmed by 1 base and the J gene end by 5 bases; junction bases not matched to a gene: 8. Germline assignment: CDR1 SGHRS and CDR2 YFSETQ. The CDR3: CASSLSGTGAGETQYF. The CDR3 nucleotides are TGCGCCAGCAGCTTGTCCGGGACAGGGGCTGGTGAGACCCAGTACTTC.

The J gene is TRBJ2-1, the V gene TRBV4-2; no definite D call. Trimming took off 3 bases at V and 2 bases at J, with 8 bases between the two ends. The CDR3 is 14 residues long. CDR1 and CDR2 (germline): LGHNA, YNFKEQ. The CDR3 coding sequence is TGTGCCAGCAGCCAGCAGGTAACCTACAATGAGCAGTTCTTC. Translating it yields CASSQQVTYNEQFF.

J is TRBJ1-6 and V is TRBV5-1; 8 bases match TRBD1. The CDR3 covers 14 residues. The V gene's germline CDR1 is SGHRS and CDR2 YFSETQ. Germline trimming cut 4 bases from V and 8 bases from J; bases unmatched to any gene: 5. The CDR3 sequence: CASSPGQGYSPLHF. The CDR3 DNA sequence: TGCGCCAGCAGCCCCGGACAGGGTTATTCACCCCTCCACTTT.

CDR3 sequence (DNA): TGTGCCAGCAGTGAGATACTAGCGGGGGGGTCCTACGAGCAGTACTTC. It yields the protein CASSEILAGGSYEQYF. This chain uses TRBV6-1 with TRBJ2-7, with 13 nucleotides matching TRBD2. The V and J ends lost 3 bases and 1 base, in that order; junction bases with no gene match: 3. This CDR3 has 16 amino acids. Per germline, CDR1 MNHNS and CDR2 SASEGT.

V usage is TRBV6-2 or TRBV6-3 and J usage is TRBJ2-7; perhaps TRBD2 as D (5 bases). The length of the CDR3 is 13 residues. The germline gives CDR1 MNHEY, CDR2 SVGEGT. V was shortened by 4 bases and J by 1 base, with 8 bases between the two germline ends. The CDR3 loop reads CASSSGGSYEQYV. DNA for the CDR3: TGTGCCAGCAGTTCAGGAGGTTCCTACGAGCAGTACGTC.